The present T cell receptor beta chain was sequenced within a study of shared clonotypes between healthy human individuals. Study conclusions and caveats: Relative to memory subsets, naive subsets generally showed larger estimated richness.

An assay was performed, and its level was deep. Sequencing used immunoSEQ multiplex PCR; TCRdb keeps in-frame clones, though not all of them. The repertoire holds some 630,000 clones, less than 80% seen once, with 1.5% to 2% in the top ten. CDR3 size: 17 residues. Germline values: CDR1 SQVTM, CDR2 ANQGSEA. With 3 bases clipped from V and 4 bases from J, the junction kept 15 bases outside the gene matches. This clone showed up just once. The target antigen is unknown. The chain uses TRBV29-1 and TRBJ2-1, with 7 bases that match TRBD1. Sequencing input: memory CD4+ T cells sorted from blood. Noted subset: CD45RA-negative fraction. The source is a woman aged 25 to 39 in good health. The CDR3: CSVDNFGPGQWYNEQFF. The CDR3 DNA reads TGCAGCGTTGACAATTTCGGTCCGGGACAGTGGTACAATGAGCAGTTCTTC.